The rows below give T cell receptor beta chains drawn from one sample of a study of blood T cell repertoires in COVID-19. Profiling relied on immunoSEQ multiplex PCR, and the TCRdb table lists in-frame clones only, not all of them. The data show approximately 110,000 clones, about 74% seen once. Sequenced input: peripheral blood. The receptor set was obtained from a man older than 75 with COVID-19, enrolled during active disease. CDR3s include the opening cysteine and the closing phenylalanine or tryptophan. The order of the fields is V gene, CDR3 protein.

TRBV29-1	CSVVSGYEANEKLFF
TRBV13	CASSTTGSYEQYF
TRBV29-1	CSVLDTSGTGELFF
TRBV5-4	CASSLRQGISSPLHF
TRBV6-2/TRBV6-3	CASSYLATDEAFF
TRBV4-1	CASSQDMYQGSTDTQYF
TRBV5-5	CASTTRPAGTQETQYF
TRBV15	CATRSQGALPGELFF
TRBV6-5	CASSYDRSINQPQHF
TRBV18	CASSPETGPNEQFF
TRBV19	CASSIDRGWVNTEAFF
TRBV5-1	CASSGEGQGNTEAFF
TRBV21-1	CARSTGVADTQYF
TRBV15	CATSRGGNTGELFF
TRBV5-1	CASSLVTGTGETQYF
TRBV19	CASSRTLTPPQHF
TRBV10-3	CAISPGTSGSANTGELFF
TRBV4-2	CASSQVSGQRGYEQYF
TRBV5-5	CASSLAGTSGSWADTQYF
TRBV29-1	CSAPDRVHYGYTF
TRBV6-2/TRBV6-3	CASSYPPTDTTKQYF
TRBV7-8	CASSPGGLIYNEQFF
TRBV24-1	CATSDGQDTDTQYF
TRBV7-2	CASSLVRRGPADTQYF
TRBV28	CASSFSEVFETQYF
TRBV28	CASSLRTGGQETQYF
TRBV5-8	CASSRDRGPWEQFF
TRBV5-1	CASSPRPLGTSQNTGELFF
TRBV11-3	CASSLTSGHNEQFF
TRBV20-1	CSATDRNEQYF